Listed below are T cell receptor beta chains from one sample, sequenced in a study of technical replicates of blood from a handful of donors. Produced via immunoSEQ multiplex PCR; TCRdb's table is partial and in-frame only. The profile shows tens of thousands of clones, about 94% of them singletons. Material for sequencing was T cells isolated from PBMCs. These receptors came from a human donor in good health. Both conserved end residues are part of each CDR3. The D gene is left open where the match is weak. Expanded clones are given a class, and other clones once, few, many or no size at all.

clone size: -; J gene: TRBJ1-2; V gene: TRBV29-1; D gene: -; CDR3 protein: CSVEDGGFNYGYTF; CDR3 DNA: TGCAGCGTTGAAGATGGGGGGTTCAACTATGGCTACACCTTC
clone size: -; J gene: TRBJ1-1; V gene: TRBV5-3; D gene: -; CDR3 protein: CARSLLRDTEAFF; CDR3 DNA: TGTGCCAGAAGCTTACTCCGGGACACTGAAGCTTTCTTT
clone size: -; J gene: TRBJ2-1; V gene: TRBV10-1; D gene: TRBD1; CDR3 protein: CASSDSTGTGGNEQFF; CDR3 DNA: TGCGCCAGCAGTGACTCGACCGGGACAGGGGGCAATGAGCAGTTCTTC
clone size: -; J gene: TRBJ1-2; V gene: TRBV30; D gene: -; CDR3 protein: CAWSASYGYTF; CDR3 DNA: TGTGCCTGGAGTGCATCCTATGGCTACACCTTC
clone size: -; J gene: TRBJ2-5; V gene: TRBV2; D gene: TRBD2; CDR3 protein: CASSREEETQYF; CDR3 DNA: TGTGCCAGCAGCCGGGAGGAGGAGACCCAGTACTTC
clone size: -; J gene: TRBJ2-1; V gene: TRBV28; D gene: TRBD1; CDR3 protein: CASSPGQGGTGIYNEQFF; CDR3 DNA: TGTGCCAGCAGCCCGGGACAAGGGGGGACAGGTATATACAATGAGCAGTTCTTC
clone size: -; J gene: TRBJ2-3; V gene: TRBV6-5; D gene: TRBD1; CDR3 protein: CASRRQGGSTDTQYF; CDR3 DNA: TGTGCCAGCAGGCGACAGGGGGGAAGCACAGATACGCAGTATTTT
clone size: -; J gene: TRBJ2-7; V gene: TRBV21-1; D gene: -; CDR3 protein: CASSKVWTSTYEQYF; CDR3 DNA: TGTGCCAGCAGCAAAGTGTGGACTAGCACCTACGAGCAGTACTTC
clone size: -; J gene: TRBJ1-4; V gene: TRBV6-6; D gene: TRBD1; CDR3 protein: CASSPDRENGKLFF; CDR3 DNA: TGTGCCAGCAGCCCGGACAGGGAGAACGGAAAACTGTTTTTT
clone size: -; J gene: TRBJ2-7; V gene: TRBV9; D gene: TRBD2; CDR3 protein: CASSVGPMGAGGYEQYF; CDR3 DNA: TGTGCCAGCAGCGTAGGCCCCATGGGAGCGGGAGGCTACGAGCAGTACTTC
clone size: -; J gene: TRBJ2-1; V gene: TRBV6-5; D gene: -; CDR3 protein: CASGGSRREKFF; CDR3 DNA: TGTGCCAGCGGGGGATCTAGACGGGAGAAGTTCTTC
clone size: once; J gene: TRBJ1-6; V gene: TRBV6-6; D gene: -; CDR3 protein: CASSYSGGNSPLHF; CDR3 DNA: TGTGCCAGCAGTTACTCCGGGGGAAATTCACCCCTCCACTTT
clone size: -; J gene: TRBJ2-6; V gene: TRBV19; D gene: -; CDR3 protein: CASSRGPSGANVLTF; CDR3 DNA: TGTGCCAGTAGTCGCGGCCCATCTGGGGCCAACGTCCTGACTTTC
clone size: -; J gene: TRBJ1-3; V gene: TRBV19; D gene: -; CDR3 protein: CASMGGNTIYF; CDR3 DNA: TGTGCCAGTATGGGGGGGAACACCATATATTTT
clone size: -; J gene: TRBJ2-1; V gene: TRBV6-4; D gene: -; CDR3 protein: CASSETLADPLYNEQFF; CDR3 DNA: TGTGCCAGCAGTGAGACCTTAGCGGACCCTCTTTACAATGAGCAGTTCTTC
clone size: -; J gene: TRBJ2-1; V gene: TRBV7-6; D gene: TRBD2; CDR3 protein: CASGRERSEQFF; CDR3 DNA: TGTGCCAGCGGGCGGGAGCGAAGTGAGCAGTTCTTC
clone size: -; J gene: TRBJ1-1; V gene: TRBV15; D gene: -; CDR3 protein: CATSTNSWANTEAFF; CDR3 DNA: TGTGCCACCAGCACAAATAGTTGGGCAAACACTGAAGCTTTCTTT
clone size: -; J gene: TRBJ2-5; V gene: TRBV18; D gene: -; CDR3 protein: CASSFDRQETQYF; CDR3 DNA: TGTGCCAGCTCATTCGACAGACAAGAGACCCAGTACTTC
clone size: -; J gene: TRBJ2-5; V gene: TRBV4-2; D gene: TRBD2; CDR3 protein: CASSQPPGLAGGQETQYF; CDR3 DNA: TGTGCCAGCAGCCAACCACCGGGACTAGCGGGGGGTCAAGAGACCCAGTACTTC
clone size: few; J gene: TRBJ2-7; V gene: TRBV11-3; D gene: TRBD1; CDR3 protein: CASSFGTGSIEQYF; CDR3 DNA: TGTGCCAGCAGCTTTGGGACAGGGTCCATCGAGCAGTACTTC
clone size: once; J gene: TRBJ2-7; V gene: TRBV5-1; D gene: TRBD1; CDR3 protein: CASSAGQGHYYEQYF; CDR3 DNA: TGCGCCAGCAGCGCGGGACAGGGGCACTACTACGAGCAGTACTTC
clone size: once; J gene: TRBJ2-5; V gene: TRBV11-3; D gene: TRBD2; CDR3 protein: CASSLALAVGMETQYF; CDR3 DNA: TGTGCCAGCAGCTTAGCGCTAGCGGTGGGGATGGAGACCCAGTACTTC
clone size: -; J gene: TRBJ2-2; V gene: TRBV27; D gene: -; CDR3 protein: CASKGGGEWFGGELFF; CDR3 DNA: TGTGCCAGCAAAGGGGGGGGAGAGTGGTTCGGCGGGGAGCTGTTTTTT
clone size: -; J gene: TRBJ2-7; V gene: TRBV7-8; D gene: TRBD2; CDR3 protein: CASSLARDRDYYEQYF; CDR3 DNA: TGTGCCAGCAGCTTAGCACGGGACCGGGACTACTACGAGCAGTACTTC
clone size: -; J gene: TRBJ2-2; V gene: TRBV6-5; D gene: -; CDR3 protein: CASSRGTGELFF; CDR3 DNA: TGTGCCAGCAGTCGAGGGACCGGGGAGCTGTTTTTT
clone size: once; J gene: TRBJ2-1; V gene: TRBV5-1; D gene: TRBD2; CDR3 protein: CASIEPGLAGRDEQFF; CDR3 DNA: TGCGCCAGCATAGAACCGGGACTAGCGGGCCGGGATGAGCAGTTCTTC
clone size: -; J gene: TRBJ2-3; V gene: TRBV7-8; D gene: -; CDR3 protein: CASSFGLSTDTQYF; CDR3 DNA: TGTGCCAGCAGCTTTGGGCTCTCCACAGATACGCAGTATTTT
clone size: -; J gene: TRBJ2-1; V gene: TRBV18; D gene: TRBD2; CDR3 protein: CASSPKREEQFF; CDR3 DNA: TGTGCCAGCTCACCAAAGCGGGAGGAGCAGTTCTTC
clone size: -; J gene: TRBJ1-5; V gene: TRBV27; D gene: -; CDR3 protein: CASSLGANQPQHF; CDR3 DNA: TGTGCCAGCAGTTTGGGGGCTAATCAGCCCCAGCATTTT
clone size: once; J gene: TRBJ2-1; V gene: TRBV10-3; D gene: -; CDR3 protein: CAISGTTSSYNEQFF; CDR3 DNA: TGTGCCATCAGTGGGACTACCAGCTCCTACAATGAGCAGTTCTTC
clone size: -; J gene: TRBJ2-1; V gene: TRBV12-5; D gene: TRBD2; CDR3 protein: CASGPNAGLAGRTNNEQFF; CDR3 DNA: TGTGCTAGTGGTCCCAATGCCGGACTAGCGGGAAGGACAAACAATGAGCAGTTCTTC
clone size: -; J gene: TRBJ2-1; V gene: TRBV2; D gene: TRBD2; CDR3 protein: CASSEVGTSRYYEQFF; CDR3 DNA: TGTGCCAGCAGTGAAGTTGGGACTAGTAGGTACTATGAGCAGTTCTTC
clone size: -; J gene: TRBJ2-2; V gene: TRBV7-9; D gene: -; CDR3 protein: CASSLAAGHSTGELFF; CDR3 DNA: TGTGCCAGCAGCTTAGCAGCGGGACACTCAACCGGGGAGCTGTTTTTT
clone size: -; J gene: TRBJ1-1; V gene: TRBV5-1; D gene: -; CDR3 protein: CASSLGSGGALNTEAFF; CDR3 DNA: TGCGCCAGCAGCTTGGGCTCTGGTGGGGCTCTGAACACTGAAGCTTTCTTT
clone size: -; J gene: TRBJ1-2; V gene: TRBV27; D gene: -; CDR3 protein: CASSLVKPQGLEGYTF; CDR3 DNA: TGTGCCAGCAGTCTAGTAAAACCCCAGGGTCTTGAAGGCTACACCTTC
clone size: -; J gene: TRBJ2-1; V gene: TRBV6-5; D gene: TRBD2; CDR3 protein: CASSYSSGGTQFF; CDR3 DNA: TGTGCCAGCAGTTACTCCTCGGGAGGGACACAGTTCTTC
clone size: -; J gene: TRBJ1-5; V gene: TRBV27; D gene: TRBD1; CDR3 protein: CASRPGTGGQPQHF; CDR3 DNA: TGTGCCAGCCGACCCGGGACAGGGGGACAGCCCCAGCATTTT
clone size: -; J gene: TRBJ2-7; V gene: TRBV30; D gene: -; CDR3 protein: CAWSLDKAEQYF; CDR3 DNA: TGTGCCTGGAGTCTGGACAAGGCCGAGCAGTACTTC
clone size: -; J gene: TRBJ2-3; V gene: TRBV30; D gene: TRBD2; CDR3 protein: CAWSPSEREMHTQYF; CDR3 DNA: TGTGCCTGGAGTCCTTCAGAGCGGGAGATGCATACGCAGTATTTT
clone size: few; J gene: TRBJ1-5; V gene: TRBV5-8; D gene: -; CDR3 protein: CASSWDSLSNQPQHF; CDR3 DNA: TGTGCCAGCAGCTGGGACTCTCTTAGCAATCAGCCCCAGCATTTT
clone size: few; J gene: TRBJ2-1; V gene: TRBV9; D gene: -; CDR3 protein: CASSVVSGNEQFF; CDR3 DNA: TGTGCCAGCAGCGTAGTGTCGGGCAATGAGCAGTTCTTC
clone size: -; J gene: TRBJ2-3; V gene: TRBV18; D gene: TRBD2; CDR3 protein: CASSPSGNVADTQYF; CDR3 DNA: TGTGCCAGCTCACCGAGCGGGAACGTCGCAGATACGCAGTATTTT
clone size: -; J gene: TRBJ2-7; V gene: TRBV28; D gene: TRBD2; CDR3 protein: CASSSTGLGLAGAEQYF; CDR3 DNA: TGTGCCAGCAGTTCCACCGGACTGGGACTAGCGGGAGCCGAGCAGTACTTC
clone size: -; J gene: TRBJ1-5; V gene: TRBV18; D gene: -; CDR3 protein: CASSPQQGSNQPQHF; CDR3 DNA: TGTGCCAGCTCACCACAACAGGGAAGCAATCAGCCCCAGCATTTT
clone size: few; J gene: TRBJ2-1; V gene: TRBV7-8; D gene: TRBD1; CDR3 protein: CASSLTGGADEQFF; CDR3 DNA: TGTGCCAGCAGCTTAACAGGGGGCGCAGATGAGCAGTTCTTC
clone size: -; J gene: TRBJ2-2; V gene: TRBV7-3; D gene: TRBD1; CDR3 protein: CASSAQGERTGELFF; CDR3 DNA: TGTGCCAGCAGCGCACAGGGGGAGAGGACCGGGGAGCTGTTTTTT
clone size: -; J gene: TRBJ2-7; V gene: TRBV28; D gene: -; CDR3 protein: CASSFPRHSYEQYF; CDR3 DNA: TGTGCCAGCAGTTTTCCCCGACACTCCTACGAGCAGTACTTC
clone size: -; J gene: TRBJ1-4; V gene: TRBV6-5; D gene: TRBD1; CDR3 protein: CASSRSDRGLEKLFF; CDR3 DNA: TGTGCCAGCAGCCGTTCCGACAGGGGGCTAGAAAAACTGTTTTTT